This note documents a single T cell receptor (beta chain) sequence. CDR3 length: 15 amino acids. The V end lost 4 bases, the J end lost 5 bases, and 18 bases lay between the germline ends. The germline gives CDR1 SGHRS, CDR2 YFSETQ. TCRdb's table, derived via immunoSEQ multiplex PCR, lists solely in-frame clones and lacks some. The sample has roughly 120,000 clones, 86% seen once; the top ten hold approximately 5%. This specimen comes from a study of blood T cell repertoires in COVID-19. This receptor was obtained from a human donor in a cohort sampled during active COVID-19. The chain employs TRBV5-1 and TRBJ2-5; perhaps TRBD1 as D (6 bases). The source material was peripheral blood. The CDR3 region has the DNA TGCGCCAGCAGCGTACAGGGTGATCGGGCGGAGACCCAGTACTTC. Protein product: CASSVQGDRAETQYF.